This paragraph covers one T cell receptor beta chain sequence. The antigen remains unidentified. Libraries were prepared by immunoSEQ multiplex PCR; TCRdb keeps only in-frame clonotypes and omits some of them. The sample holds tens of thousands of clones, less than 90% seen once. The data originate from a study of OX40 agonist ivuxolimab in advanced cancers. Study background: One patient with hepatocellular carcinoma and two with cutaneous melanoma, three in all, had partial responses. Study outcomes and limitations: Low levels of normalized T-cell clonal expansion also appeared in some nonresponders.

Blood got drawn at baseline, again on cycle 4 day 1, and then on cycle 7 day 1. Germline V gene lookup returns CDR1 SEHNR and CDR2 FQNEAQ (reference sequence). Trimming removed 5 bases from V and 4 bases from J, with 5 bases in between. The CDR3 has 11 residues. The sequencing used CD4+ or CD8+ T cells sorted from blood, collected in a trial of the OX40 agonist ivuxolimab. The sequence derives from an adult with an advanced solid tumor such as melanoma, head and neck, liver or kidney cancer. The rearrangement joins TRBV7-9 to TRBJ2-5; D not resolved. CDR3 coding DNA: TGTGCCAGCAGCCAAGGAGAGACCCAGTACTTC. Its translation: CASSQGETQYF.